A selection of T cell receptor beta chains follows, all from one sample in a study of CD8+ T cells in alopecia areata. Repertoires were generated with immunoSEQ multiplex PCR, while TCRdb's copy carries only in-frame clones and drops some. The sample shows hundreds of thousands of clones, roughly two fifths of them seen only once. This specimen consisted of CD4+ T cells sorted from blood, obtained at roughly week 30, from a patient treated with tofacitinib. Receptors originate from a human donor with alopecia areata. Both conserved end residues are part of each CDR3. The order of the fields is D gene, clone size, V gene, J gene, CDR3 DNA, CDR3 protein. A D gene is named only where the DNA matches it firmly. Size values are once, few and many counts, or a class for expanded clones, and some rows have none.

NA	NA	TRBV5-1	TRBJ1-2	TGCGCCAGCAGCCCGGACAGAGCTAACTATGGCTACACCTTC	CASSPDRANYGYTF
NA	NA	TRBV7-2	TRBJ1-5	TGTGCCAGCAGCCCAACGGGGAATCAGCCCCAGCATTTT	CASSPTGNQPQHF
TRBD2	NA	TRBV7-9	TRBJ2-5	TGTGCCAGCAGCTCGGCCGACGGACTAGCGGGAGTTAGGGAGACCCAGTACTTC	CASSSADGLAGVRETQYF
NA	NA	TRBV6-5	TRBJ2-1	TGTGCCAGCAGTGAGAGTCGGCCCTACAATGAGCAGTTCTTC	CASSESRPYNEQFF
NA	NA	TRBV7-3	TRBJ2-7	TGTGCCAGCAGCTTGGGGCAGGCCGAATCCTACGAGCAGTACTTC	CASSLGQAESYEQYF
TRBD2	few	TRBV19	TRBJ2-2	TGTGCCAGTAGTAACATAGCGGGCTGGTCCGGGGAGCTGTTTTTT	CASSNIAGWSGELFF
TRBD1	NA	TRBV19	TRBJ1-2	TGTGCCAGTCAAGACAGGGTCTTGGAGAGCTACACCTTC	CASQDRVLESYTF
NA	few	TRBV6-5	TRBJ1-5	TGTGCCAGCAGTTACGGACAGAATCAGCCCCAGCATTTT	CASSYGQNQPQHF
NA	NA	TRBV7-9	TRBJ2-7	TGTGCCAGCAGCTTAGAGCAGGCTTCCTACGAGCAGTACTTC	CASSLEQASYEQYF
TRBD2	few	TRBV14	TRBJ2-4	TGTGCCAGCAGCCAAGAAAGCGGGGGAATGTCCCAGTACTTC	CASSQESGGMSQYF
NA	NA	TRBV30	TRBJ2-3	TGTGCCTGGAGTTCCAGGGGTGGAGATACGCAGTATTTT	CAWSSRGGDTQYF
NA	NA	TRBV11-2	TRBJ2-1	TGTGCCAGCAGCTTAGCTCGAAGACCCCATGAGCAGTTCTTC	CASSLARRPHEQFF
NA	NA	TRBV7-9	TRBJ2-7	TGTGCCAGCAGCAGCCAGGGAAGCTCCTACGAGCAGTACTTC	CASSSQGSSYEQYF
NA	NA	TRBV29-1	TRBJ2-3	TGCAGCGTTGCTTTTACCGGCCGCACAGATACGCAGTATTTT	CSVAFTGRTDTQYF
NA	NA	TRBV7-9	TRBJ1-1	TGTGCCAGCAGCCAGTCGCGGGGATTGGGAACTGAAGCTTTCTTT	CASSQSRGLGTEAFF
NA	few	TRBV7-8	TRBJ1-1	TGTGCCAGCAGCTTAGATAGGGGTCCCGCTTTCTTT	CASSLDRGPAFF
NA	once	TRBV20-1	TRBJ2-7	TGCAGTGCTAGTTTCTTTGACGAGCAGTACTTC	CSASFFDEQYF
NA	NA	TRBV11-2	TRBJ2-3	TGTGCCAGCAGCCCCGGGACGGGGGATACGCAGTATTTT	CASSPGTGDTQYF
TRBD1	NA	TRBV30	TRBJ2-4	TGTGCCCGGCCGGGGACAGCTAAAAACATTCAGTACTTC	CARPGTAKNIQYF
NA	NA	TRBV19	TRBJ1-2	TGTGCCAGTAGTATGCGGATCGAGGGGGGCTACACCTTC	CASSMRIEGGYTF
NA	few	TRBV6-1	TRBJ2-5	TGTGCCAGCAGTCCCGACAGGCTAGAGACCCAGTACTTC	CASSPDRLETQYF
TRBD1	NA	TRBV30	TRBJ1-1	TGTGCCTGGAGTGTAAGTCGGGACAGGGGGAACACTGAAGCTTTCTTT	CAWSVSRDRGNTEAFF
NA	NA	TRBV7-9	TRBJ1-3	TGTGCCAGCAGCTTTGACAGGCGTGCCTCTGGAAACACCATATATTTT	CASSFDRRASGNTIYF
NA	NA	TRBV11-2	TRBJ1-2	TGTGCCAGCAGCTTAGATATCCAGGTCTATGGCTACACCTTC	CASSLDIQVYGYTF
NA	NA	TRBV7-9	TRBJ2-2	TGTGCCAGCAGCTTCATGGGGAACCCCGGGGAGCTGTTTTTT	CASSFMGNPGELFF